The clone carrying this T cell receptor beta chain has ten or more counts. The antigen is unknown. From the reads, TCRdb called clonotypes with MiXCR, one entry per CDR3 protein. The sample has hundreds of thousands of distinct CDR3 sequences, under 20% seen once. This CDR3 contains 18 residues. The V end was cut by 2 bases, the J end by 0 bases, with 15 bases between. From germline, CDR1 is SGHKS and CDR2 YYEKEE (reference sequence). The source of the sample is a study of T cell repertoires in cytomegalovirus infection. About the research overall: Evidence of both CMV infection and a matching HLA type came from public TCR beta signatures. Study findings and constraints: CMV-specific HLA-C-restricted TCR beta clonotypes dominated the ex vivo response.

This chain connects TRBV5-5 to TRBJ2-6; tentatively, D is TRBD2 (5 bases). This TCR derives from a human donor in good health (CMV status not recorded). Some clones in this sample may be carry-over from other donors' samples. The material sequenced was PBMCs. DNA for the CDR3: TGTGCCAGCAGCTTAACGATCCGAGGAGGCTCTGGGGCCAACGTCCTGACTTTC. It is translated as CASSLTIRGGSGANVLTF.